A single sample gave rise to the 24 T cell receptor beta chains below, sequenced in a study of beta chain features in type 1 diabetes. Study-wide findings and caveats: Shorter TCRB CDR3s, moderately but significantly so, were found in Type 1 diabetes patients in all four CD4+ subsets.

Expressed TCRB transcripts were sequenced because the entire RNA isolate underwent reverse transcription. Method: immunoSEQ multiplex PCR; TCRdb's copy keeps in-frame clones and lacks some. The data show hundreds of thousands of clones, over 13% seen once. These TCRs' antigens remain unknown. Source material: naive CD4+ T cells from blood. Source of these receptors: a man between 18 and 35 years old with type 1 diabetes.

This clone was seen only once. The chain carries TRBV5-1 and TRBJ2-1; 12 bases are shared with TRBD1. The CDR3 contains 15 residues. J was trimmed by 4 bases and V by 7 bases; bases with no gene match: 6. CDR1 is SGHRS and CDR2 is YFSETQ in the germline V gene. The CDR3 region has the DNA TGCGCCAGCTATCCGGGACAGGGGGCTTACAATGAGCAGTTCTTC. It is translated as CASYPGQGAYNEQFF.

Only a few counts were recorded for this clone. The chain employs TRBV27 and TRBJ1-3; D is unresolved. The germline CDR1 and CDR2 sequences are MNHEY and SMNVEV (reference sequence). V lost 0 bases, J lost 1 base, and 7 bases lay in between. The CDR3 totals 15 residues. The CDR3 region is CASSLSKGSGNTIYF. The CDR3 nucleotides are TGTGCCAGCAGTTTATCGAAGGGATCTGGAAACACCATATATTTT.

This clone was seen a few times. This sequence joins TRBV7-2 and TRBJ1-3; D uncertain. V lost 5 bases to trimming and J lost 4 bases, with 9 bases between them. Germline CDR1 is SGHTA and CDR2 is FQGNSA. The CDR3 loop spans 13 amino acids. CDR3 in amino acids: CASSIGYGNTIYF. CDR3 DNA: TGTGCCAGCAGCATCGGATACGGAAACACCATATATTTT. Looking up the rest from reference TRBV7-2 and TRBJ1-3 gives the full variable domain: GAGVSQSPSNKVTEKGKDVELRCDPISGHTALYWYRQSLGQGLEFLIYFQGNSAPDKSGLPSDRFSAERTGGSVSTLTIQRTQQEDSAVYLCASSIGYGNTIYFGEGSWLTVV.

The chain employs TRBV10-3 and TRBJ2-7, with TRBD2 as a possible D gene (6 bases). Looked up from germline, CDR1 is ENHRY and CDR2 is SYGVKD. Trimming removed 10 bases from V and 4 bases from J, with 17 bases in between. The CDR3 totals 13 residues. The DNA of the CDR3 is TGTGCCAGTTCATCGGGAGCCGCTTACGAGCAGTACTTC. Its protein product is CASSSGAAYEQYF.

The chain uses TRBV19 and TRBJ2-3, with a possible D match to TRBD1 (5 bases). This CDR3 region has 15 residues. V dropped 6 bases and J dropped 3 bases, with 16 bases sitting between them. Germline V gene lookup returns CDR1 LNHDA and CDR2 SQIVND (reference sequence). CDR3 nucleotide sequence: TGTGCCAGTAGACCCTCAGGGTCCTGGACAGATACGCAGTATTTT. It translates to CASRPSGSWTDTQYF. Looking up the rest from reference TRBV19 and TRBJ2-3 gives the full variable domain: DGGITQSPKYLFRKEGQNVTLSCEQNLNHDAMYWYRQDPGQGLRLIYYSQIVNDFQKGDIAEGYSVSREKKESFPLTVTSAQKNPTAFYLCASRPSGSWTDTQYFGPGTRLTVL.

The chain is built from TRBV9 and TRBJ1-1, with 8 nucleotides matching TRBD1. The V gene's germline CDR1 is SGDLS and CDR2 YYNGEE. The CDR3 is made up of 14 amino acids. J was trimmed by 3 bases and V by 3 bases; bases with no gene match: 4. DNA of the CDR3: TGTGCCAGCAGCGCGGGACAGGCGGACACTGAAGCTTTCTTT. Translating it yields CASSAGQADTEAFF. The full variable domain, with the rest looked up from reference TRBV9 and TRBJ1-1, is DSGVTQTPKHLITATGQRVTLRCSPRSGDLSVYWYQQSLDQGLQFLIQYYNGEERAKGNILERFSAQQFPDLHSELNLSSLELGDSALYFCASSAGQADTEAFFGQGTRLTVV.

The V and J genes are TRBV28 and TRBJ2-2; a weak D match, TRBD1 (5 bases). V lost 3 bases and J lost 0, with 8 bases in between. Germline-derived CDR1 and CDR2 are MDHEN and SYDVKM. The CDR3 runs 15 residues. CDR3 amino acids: CASSLAGPNTGELFF. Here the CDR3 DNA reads TGTGCCAGCAGTTTGGCAGGGCCGAACACCGGGGAGCTGTTTTTT.

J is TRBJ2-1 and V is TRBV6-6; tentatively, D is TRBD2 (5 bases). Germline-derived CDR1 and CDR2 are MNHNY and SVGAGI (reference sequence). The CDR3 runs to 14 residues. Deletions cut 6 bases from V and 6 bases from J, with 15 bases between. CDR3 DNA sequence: TGTGCCAGCAGGATGCGGGCCTGGACCAATGAGCAGTTCTTC. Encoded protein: CASRMRAWTNEQFF.

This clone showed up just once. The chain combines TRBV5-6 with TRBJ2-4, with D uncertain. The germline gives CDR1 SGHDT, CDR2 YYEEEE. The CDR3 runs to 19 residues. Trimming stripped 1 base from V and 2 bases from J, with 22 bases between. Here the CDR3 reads CASSLSVRPLRSSKNIQYF. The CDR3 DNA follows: TGTGCCAGCAGCTTGAGTGTTAGGCCCCTGCGGTCGTCCAAAAACATTCAGTACTTC.

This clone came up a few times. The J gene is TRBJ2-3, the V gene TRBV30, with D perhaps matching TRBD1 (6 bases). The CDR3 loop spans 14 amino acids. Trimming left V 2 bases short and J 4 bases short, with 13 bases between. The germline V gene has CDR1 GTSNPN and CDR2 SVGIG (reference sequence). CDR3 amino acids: CAWSRDIRADTQYF. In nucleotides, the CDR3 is TGTGCCTGGAGTCGGGACATAAGAGCAGATACGCAGTATTTT.

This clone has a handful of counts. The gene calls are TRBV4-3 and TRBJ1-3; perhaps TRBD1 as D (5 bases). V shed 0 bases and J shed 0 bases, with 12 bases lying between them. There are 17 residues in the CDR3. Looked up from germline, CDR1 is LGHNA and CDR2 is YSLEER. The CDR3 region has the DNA TGCGCCAGCAGCCAAGAGGTTCGGGGCGTCTCTGGAAACACCATATATTTT. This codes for CASSQEVRGVSGNTIYF.

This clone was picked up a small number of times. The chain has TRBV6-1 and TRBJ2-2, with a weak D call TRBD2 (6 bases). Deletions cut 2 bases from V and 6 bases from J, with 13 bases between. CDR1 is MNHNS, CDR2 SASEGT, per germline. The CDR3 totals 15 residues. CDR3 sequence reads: CASSELGTPAGELFF. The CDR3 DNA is TGTGCCAGCAGTGAATTGGGGACTCCCGCCGGGGAGCTGTTTTTT.

As DNA, the CDR3 is TGTGCCTGGACGAGACCGGGACTCGGGAACTATGGCTACACCTTC. Translation: CAWTRPGLGNYGYTF. This chain connects TRBV30 to TRBJ1-2, with a weak D call TRBD1 (5 bases). V was cut by 4 bases and J by 2 bases, with 17 bases left in between. CDR1 GTSNPN and CDR2 SVGIG come from the germline V gene (reference sequence). CDR3 length equals 15 residues. The whole variable domain, remainder taken from reference TRBV30 and TRBJ1-2, is SQTIHQWPATLVQPVGSPLSLECTVEGTSNPNLYWYRQAAGRGLQLLFYSVGIGQISSEVPQNLSASRPQDRQFILSSKKLLLSDSGFYLCAWTRPGLGNYGYTFGSGTRLTVV.

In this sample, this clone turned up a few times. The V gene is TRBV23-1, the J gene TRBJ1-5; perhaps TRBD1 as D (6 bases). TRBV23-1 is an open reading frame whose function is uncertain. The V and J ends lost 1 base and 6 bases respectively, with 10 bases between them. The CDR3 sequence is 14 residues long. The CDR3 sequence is CASSQFRGAQPQHF. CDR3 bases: TGCGCCAGCAGTCAATTCCGGGGGGCTCAGCCCCAGCATTTT.

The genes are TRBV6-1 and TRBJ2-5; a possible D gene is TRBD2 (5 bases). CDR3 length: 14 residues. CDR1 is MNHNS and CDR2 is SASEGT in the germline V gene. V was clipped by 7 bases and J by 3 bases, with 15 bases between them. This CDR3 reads CASTEGSGKETQYF. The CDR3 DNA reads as TGTGCCAGCACAGAAGGGAGTGGGAAAGAGACCCAGTACTTC.

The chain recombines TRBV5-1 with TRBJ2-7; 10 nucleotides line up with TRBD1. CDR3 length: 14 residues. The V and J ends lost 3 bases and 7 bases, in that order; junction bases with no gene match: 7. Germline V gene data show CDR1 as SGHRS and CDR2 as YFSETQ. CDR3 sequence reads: CASSSGTGAREQYF. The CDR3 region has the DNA TGCGCCAGCAGCTCCGGGACAGGGGCTAGGGAGCAGTACTTC.

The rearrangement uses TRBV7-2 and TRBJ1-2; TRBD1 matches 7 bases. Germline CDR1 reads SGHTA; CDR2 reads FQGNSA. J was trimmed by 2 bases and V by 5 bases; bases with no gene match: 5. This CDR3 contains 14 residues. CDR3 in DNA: TGTGCCAGCAGCCCGACAGGGACCAACTATGGCTACACCTTC. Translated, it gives CASSPTGTNYGYTF.

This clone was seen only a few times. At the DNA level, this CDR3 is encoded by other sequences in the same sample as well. CDR3 sequence: CSVGGRMNTEAFF. The CDR3 DNA follows: TGCAGCGTTGGGGGAAGGATGAACACTGAAGCTTTCTTT. The chain links TRBV29-1 to TRBJ1-1; D unclear. Trimming removed 4 bases at V and 0 bases at J, with 9 bases between. Germline CDR1 and CDR2: SQVTM and ANQGSEA. The CDR3 runs to 13 residues.

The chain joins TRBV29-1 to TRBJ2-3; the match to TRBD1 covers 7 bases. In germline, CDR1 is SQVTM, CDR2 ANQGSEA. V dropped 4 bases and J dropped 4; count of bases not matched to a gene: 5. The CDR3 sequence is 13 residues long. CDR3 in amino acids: CSVGRQGADTQYF. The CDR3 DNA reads TGCAGCGTTGGGAGGCAGGGGGCAGATACGCAGTATTTT.

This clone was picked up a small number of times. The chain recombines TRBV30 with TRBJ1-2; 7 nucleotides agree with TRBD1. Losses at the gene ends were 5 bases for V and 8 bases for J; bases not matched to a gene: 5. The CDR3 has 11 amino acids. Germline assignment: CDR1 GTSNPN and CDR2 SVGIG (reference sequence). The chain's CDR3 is CAWANRGGYTF. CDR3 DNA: TGTGCCTGGGCGAACAGGGGCGGCTACACCTTC. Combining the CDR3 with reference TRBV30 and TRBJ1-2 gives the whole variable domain SQTIHQWPATLVQPVGSPLSLECTVEGTSNPNLYWYRQAAGRGLQLLFYSVGIGQISSEVPQNLSASRPQDRQFILSSKKLLLSDSGFYLCAWANRGGYTFGSGTRLTVV.

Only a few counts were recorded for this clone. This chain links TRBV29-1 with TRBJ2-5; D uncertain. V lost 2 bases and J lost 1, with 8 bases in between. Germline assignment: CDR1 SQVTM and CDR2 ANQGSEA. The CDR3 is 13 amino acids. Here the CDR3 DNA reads TGCAGCGTTGAAAGAACAATCCAAGAGACCCAGTACTTC. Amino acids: CSVERTIQETQYF. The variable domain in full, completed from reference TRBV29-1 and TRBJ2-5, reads SAVISQKPSRDICQRGTSLTIQCQVDSQVTMMFWYRQQPGQSLTLIATANQGSEATYESGFVIDKFPISRPNLTFSTLTVSNMSPEDSSIYLCSVERTIQETQYFGPGTRLLVL.

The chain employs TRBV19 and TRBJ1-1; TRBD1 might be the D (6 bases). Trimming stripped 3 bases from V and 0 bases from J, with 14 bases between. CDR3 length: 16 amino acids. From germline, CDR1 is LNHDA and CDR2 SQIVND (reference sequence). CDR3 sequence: CASSMGHAWLNTEAFF. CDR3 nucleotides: TGTGCCAGTAGTATGGGACACGCGTGGTTGAACACTGAAGCTTTCTTT.

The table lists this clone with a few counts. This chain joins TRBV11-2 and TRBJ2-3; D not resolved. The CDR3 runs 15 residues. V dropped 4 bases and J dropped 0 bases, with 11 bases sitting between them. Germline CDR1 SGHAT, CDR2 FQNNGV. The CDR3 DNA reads TGTGCCAGCAGCTCGCTGGGCGCGAGCACAGATACGCAGTATTTT. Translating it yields CASSSLGASTDTQYF.

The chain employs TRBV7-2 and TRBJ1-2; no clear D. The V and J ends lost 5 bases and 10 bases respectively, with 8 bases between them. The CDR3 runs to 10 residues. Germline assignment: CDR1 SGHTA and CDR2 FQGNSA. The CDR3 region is CASSPLNYTF. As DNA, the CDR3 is TGTGCCAGCAGCCCACTGAACTACACCTTC.